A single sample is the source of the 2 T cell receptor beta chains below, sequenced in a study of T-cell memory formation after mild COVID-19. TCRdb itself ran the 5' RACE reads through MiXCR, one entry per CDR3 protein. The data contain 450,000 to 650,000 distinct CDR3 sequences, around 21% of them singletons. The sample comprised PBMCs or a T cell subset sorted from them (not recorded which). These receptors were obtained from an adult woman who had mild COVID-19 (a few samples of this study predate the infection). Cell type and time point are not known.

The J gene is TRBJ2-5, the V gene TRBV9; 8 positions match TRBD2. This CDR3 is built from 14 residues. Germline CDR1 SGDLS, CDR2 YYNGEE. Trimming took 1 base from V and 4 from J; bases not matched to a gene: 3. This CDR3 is CASSVRGGGETQYF. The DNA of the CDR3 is TGTGCCAGCAGCGTACGGGGGGGCGGAGAGACCCAGTACTTC.

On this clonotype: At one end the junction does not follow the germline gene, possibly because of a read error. The CDR3 loop is CSSRKAGAGDTQYF. Here the CDR3 DNA reads TGTTCCAGCAGAAAAGCGGGAGCCGGAGATACGCAGTATTTT. The chain is built from TRBV9 and TRBJ2-3; 8 bases fit TRBD2. Germline V CDR1 and CDR2: SGDLS, YYNGEE. The CDR3 is made up of 14 amino acids.